A selection of T cell receptor beta chains follows, all from one sample in a study of blood T cell repertoires in COVID-19. The method was immunoSEQ multiplex PCR; TCRdb's version includes in-frame clones alone and lacks a portion of them. In the table there are some 210,000 clones, approximately 91% of which are singletons. The source material was peripheral blood. All receptors derive from a middle-aged woman with acute or convalescent COVID-19. The CDR3 runs from the conserved cysteine through the conserved F or W. A D gene is named only where the DNA matches it firmly. Where a row states a size, it is once, few, many or the class of an expanded clone; other rows omit it.

d_gene: -; abundance: -; j_gene: TRBJ1-2; v_gene: TRBV10-2; CDR3nt: TGCGCCAGCAGTGAGGTAATCACAGGGCTCGACGCTGGCTACACCTTC; CDR3aa: CASSEVITGLDAGYTF
d_gene: -; abundance: -; j_gene: TRBJ1-5; v_gene: TRBV5-5; CDR3nt: TGTGCCAGCAGCGGAGGGCATGGGATTCAGCCCCAGCATTTT; CDR3aa: CASSGGHGIQPQHF
d_gene: -; abundance: -; j_gene: TRBJ1-4; v_gene: TRBV25-1; CDR3nt: TGTGCCAGCAGTGAATCTGCAGGGTGGGAAAAACTGTTTTTT; CDR3aa: CASSESAGWEKLFF
d_gene: -; abundance: -; j_gene: TRBJ2-3; v_gene: TRBV11-2; CDR3nt: TGTGCCAGCAGCTTACAGGGGGGTTTCGGGGATACGCAGTATTTT; CDR3aa: CASSLQGGFGDTQYF
d_gene: -; abundance: few; j_gene: TRBJ1-2; v_gene: TRBV2; CDR3nt: TGTGCCAGCAGTGTTTCAGTGAACTATGGCTACACCTTC; CDR3aa: CASSVSVNYGYTF
d_gene: -; abundance: -; j_gene: TRBJ1-1; v_gene: TRBV3-1/TRBV3-2; CDR3nt: TGTGCCAGCAGCCAGGACCAGGGCGCGTACACTGAAGCTTTCTTT; CDR3aa: CASSQDQGAYTEAFF
d_gene: TRBD1; abundance: -; j_gene: TRBJ1-2; v_gene: TRBV6-5; CDR3nt: TGTGCCAGCCGCCGGACAGGGATTGATGGCTACACCTTC; CDR3aa: CASRRTGIDGYTF
d_gene: -; abundance: -; j_gene: TRBJ2-2; v_gene: TRBV6-4; CDR3nt: TGTGCCAGCAGACAAGTACAGGGTATTGGCAGCACCGGGGAGCTGTTTTTT; CDR3aa: CASRQVQGIGSTGELFF
d_gene: TRBD1; abundance: -; j_gene: TRBJ1-6; v_gene: TRBV5-1; CDR3nt: TGCGCCAGCAGCTTGCCGTTCGACAGGGGTGATTCACCCCTCCACTTT; CDR3aa: CASSLPFDRGDSPLHF
d_gene: TRBD1; abundance: once; j_gene: TRBJ1-2; v_gene: TRBV9; CDR3nt: TGTGCCAGCAGCGTAGGGGGGACAGCTGGACGGTACACCTTC; CDR3aa: CASSVGGTAGRYTF
d_gene: TRBD1; abundance: -; j_gene: TRBJ1-3; v_gene: TRBV24-1; CDR3nt: TGTGCCACCAGTGCCCTCGGGGGGACAGGGCCTAGATTCTCTGGAAACACCATATATTTT; CDR3aa: CATSALGGTGPRFSGNTIYF
d_gene: -; abundance: -; j_gene: TRBJ1-1; v_gene: TRBV25-1; CDR3nt: TGTGCCAGCAGGGACAGCCTGAACACTGAAGCTTTCTTT; CDR3aa: CASRDSLNTEAFF
d_gene: TRBD1; abundance: -; j_gene: TRBJ1-2; v_gene: TRBV6-1; CDR3nt: TGTGCCAGCAGTGAAAACACAGGGGGCGATAACTATGGCTACACCTTC; CDR3aa: CASSENTGGDNYGYTF
d_gene: -; abundance: few; j_gene: TRBJ1-4; v_gene: TRBV9; CDR3nt: TGTGCCAGCAGCGTAGGGACAGTTCACAATGAAAAACTGTTTTTT; CDR3aa: CASSVGTVHNEKLFF
d_gene: -; abundance: -; j_gene: TRBJ1-6; v_gene: TRBV3-1/TRBV3-2; CDR3nt: TGTGCCAGCAGCCAATCCACCAAGGGGTATAATTCACCCCTCCACTTT; CDR3aa: CASSQSTKGYNSPLHF
d_gene: -; abundance: -; j_gene: TRBJ1-2; v_gene: TRBV2; CDR3nt: TGTGCCAGCCCCCCAAGGGGAAAGACTAACTATGGCTACACCTTC; CDR3aa: CASPPRGKTNYGYTF
d_gene: -; abundance: -; j_gene: TRBJ2-5; v_gene: TRBV6-5; CDR3nt: TGTGCCAGCGGGTCTAGGGAGGGGGAAGAGACCCAGTACTTC; CDR3aa: CASGSREGEETQYF
d_gene: -; abundance: -; j_gene: TRBJ1-1; v_gene: TRBV7-3; CDR3nt: TGTGCCAGCAGCCTCGACAGGAACACTGAAGCTTTCTTT; CDR3aa: CASSLDRNTEAFF
d_gene: -; abundance: few; j_gene: TRBJ1-2; v_gene: TRBV2; CDR3nt: TGTGCCAGCCTGGGCCTTGGCAAATATGGCTACACCTTC; CDR3aa: CASLGLGKYGYTF
d_gene: TRBD2; abundance: -; j_gene: TRBJ2-3; v_gene: TRBV27; CDR3nt: TGTGCCAGCAGTTTTATGCCCGGGACTAGCGGGGGGAACTTTAATACGCAGTATTTT; CDR3aa: CASSFMPGTSGGNFNTQYF
d_gene: TRBD1; abundance: once; j_gene: TRBJ1-5; v_gene: TRBV19; CDR3nt: TGTGCCAGTAGTATAGATTTCTCAGGGGGTCTGCCCCAGCATTTT; CDR3aa: CASSIDFSGGLPQHF
d_gene: -; abundance: -; j_gene: TRBJ1-6; v_gene: TRBV6-4; CDR3nt: TGTGCCAGCAGTGACTGGGGAGAGGCCCTCCACTTT; CDR3aa: CASSDWGEALHF
d_gene: -; abundance: -; j_gene: TRBJ2-3; v_gene: TRBV19; CDR3nt: TGTGCCAGTATCAACCAAGAGGGGGTAGCGGGTGCCGATACGCAGTATTTT; CDR3aa: CASINQEGVAGADTQYF
d_gene: -; abundance: -; j_gene: TRBJ1-1; v_gene: TRBV7-2; CDR3nt: TGTGCCAGCAGCGAGGCTAGATCCGGTGAAGCTTTCTTT; CDR3aa: CASSEARSGEAFF
d_gene: -; abundance: -; j_gene: TRBJ1-1; v_gene: TRBV5-1; CDR3nt: TGCGCCAGCAGCCTAGCGGGGCTCACTGAAGCTTTCTTT; CDR3aa: CASSLAGLTEAFF
d_gene: -; abundance: -; j_gene: TRBJ1-6; v_gene: TRBV7-2; CDR3nt: TGTGCCAGCAGCTTGGGGGCTGGGGTCGGAGGCTCACCCCTCCACTTT; CDR3aa: CASSLGAGVGGSPLHF
d_gene: TRBD1; abundance: many; j_gene: TRBJ1-5; v_gene: TRBV7-8; CDR3nt: TGTGCCAGCAGCGGACAGGACAGACGAAATAGGCAGCCCCAGCATTTT; CDR3aa: CASSGQDRRNRQPQHF
d_gene: -; abundance: -; j_gene: TRBJ1-1; v_gene: TRBV19; CDR3nt: TGTGCCAGTAGCCCATTTGCGGGCGGAACTGAAGCTTTCTTT; CDR3aa: CASSPFAGGTEAFF
d_gene: -; abundance: -; j_gene: TRBJ2-5; v_gene: TRBV10-3; CDR3nt: TGTGCCTCACGGGACCAAGAGACCCAGTACTTC; CDR3aa: CASRDQETQYF
d_gene: TRBD1; abundance: -; j_gene: TRBJ2-2; v_gene: TRBV27; CDR3nt: TGTGCCACCGCCGGGACAGCCAACACCGGGGAGCTGTTTTTT; CDR3aa: CATAGTANTGELFF
d_gene: -; abundance: -; j_gene: TRBJ2-3; v_gene: TRBV5-5; CDR3nt: TGTGCCAGCAGCTTGGCCGGGCCAAACGGGAAAGATACGCAGTATTTT; CDR3aa: CASSLAGPNGKDTQYF
d_gene: -; abundance: -; j_gene: TRBJ1-5; v_gene: TRBV20-1; CDR3nt: TGCAGTGCTAGTTGGGCAGGGAGGGAGAATCAGCCCCAGCATTTT; CDR3aa: CSASWAGRENQPQHF
d_gene: TRBD1; abundance: -; j_gene: TRBJ1-1; v_gene: TRBV5-6; CDR3nt: TGTGCCAGCAGCTTGGAGTGGACAGGGTCCTACACTGAAGCTTTCTTT; CDR3aa: CASSLEWTGSYTEAFF
d_gene: -; abundance: -; j_gene: TRBJ1-5; v_gene: TRBV10-3; CDR3nt: TGTGCCATCAGTGCAGTCAGCAATCAGCCCCAGCATTTT; CDR3aa: CAISAVSNQPQHF
d_gene: TRBD2; abundance: once; j_gene: TRBJ2-2; v_gene: TRBV29-1; CDR3nt: TGCAGCGTTGAACGGGGGGTGAACACCGGGGAGCTGTTTTTT; CDR3aa: CSVERGVNTGELFF
d_gene: TRBD1; abundance: -; j_gene: TRBJ2-5; v_gene: TRBV7-8; CDR3nt: TGTGCCAGCAGGTTCCAGGGGGATAAGAAAGAGACCCAGTACTTC; CDR3aa: CASRFQGDKKETQYF
d_gene: -; abundance: -; j_gene: TRBJ2-3; v_gene: TRBV27; CDR3nt: TGTGCCAGCAGTTTAAGGGAACCAAGGGTAGGGAGGACAGATACGCAGTATTTT; CDR3aa: CASSLREPRVGRTDTQYF
d_gene: TRBD1; abundance: few; j_gene: TRBJ1-4; v_gene: TRBV5-6; CDR3nt: TGTGCCAGCAGCTGGGGACAGGGGGATGAAAAACTGTTTTTT; CDR3aa: CASSWGQGDEKLFF
d_gene: TRBD1; abundance: -; j_gene: TRBJ1-1; v_gene: TRBV24-1; CDR3nt: TGTGCCACCAGTGATTCCGGACAGGCCGTTAACACTGAAGCTTTCTTT; CDR3aa: CATSDSGQAVNTEAFF
d_gene: -; abundance: -; j_gene: TRBJ2-1; v_gene: TRBV6-6; CDR3nt: TGTGCCAGCAGACGAACGAGGACAAGACCTTCCTACAATGAGCAGTTCTTC; CDR3aa: CASRRTRTRPSYNEQFF